This T cell receptor (beta chain) emerged from a study of T cells in localized non-small cell lung cancer (dated by TCRdb to the early 2020s). General notes on the study: T cell repertoires of approximately 250 early-stage NSCLC patients were analyzed, with tumors being compared against uninvolved tumor-adjacent lungs. All 240 or so NSCLC patients in the cohort were treatment-naive and had localized lung tumors that were resected. A mean age of around 66 years was recorded for the NSCLC patients, of whom roughly 130 were male and 90 to 110 were female. What the study reported, not specific to this receptor: Longer overall survival was associated with higher blood T cell density, whereas shorter survival was associated with higher adjacent-lung clonality. Because the study design was exploratory, TCR variables were selected using unadjusted p-values without false-discovery rate correction. Uninvolved tumor-adjacent lung showed the highest T cell clonality, higher than tumor, which suggests more focused antigenic responses in the adjacent lung. A median of approximately 50 of the top 100 tumor clones turned up in the paired uninvolved adjacent lung, and roughly 30 of those clones also ranked among the top 100 of that same adjacent lung. Because multi-region tumor sequencing was not done, intratumor heterogeneity could not be ruled out.

Concerning this clone itself: Its antigen has not been determined. Base qualities are not at hand, and no much larger clone is one base apart.

TCR beta CDR3 regions were sequenced from DNA using the immunoSEQ Assay. Concerning the study's data processing: T cell density was computed as TCR beta template counts normalized to usable DNA estimated by amplifying housekeeping genes. Richness was estimated using the preseqR package, with extrapolation to 400,000 templates for PBMC samples and to 120,000 templates for tissue samples. Clonality was defined by subtracting Pielou's evenness from one. Tissue-enriched TCRs were identified by differential abundance testing using productive amino-acid clonotypes, minimum total count 5 and alpha 0.1. Repertoire overlap between compartments was quantified with the Jaccard Index and Morisita Overlap Index. GLIPH grouped TCR beta CDR3s together with public tetramer-defined viral CDR3s, and a viral motif had to include at least three viral sequences and show V-gene enrichment. TCRdb stores this immuneACCESS table with in-frame sequences only. Part of the clones is absent; in the studies checked, under half of the shortfall reflects unresolved V genes, and no reason is known for the rest. The D gene and trimming were derived from the DNA, and the V and J assignments and clone size from that table. For this sample the table gives 2,100 or so clones, of which 20% to 25% were detected only once. About 24% of the sample goes to the ten largest clones.

At diagnosis, peripheral blood, uninvolved tumor-adjacent lung and tumor were collected and stored as a combination of fresh-frozen and FFPE material. The CDR3, from cysteine to phenylalanine, totals 14 residues. Of all the DNA, just the CDR3 is kept, 42 bases in frame from base 1. Between the V and J ends, shortened by 3 bases and 4 bases respectively, the junction contains 12 bases. Sequences WSHSY (CDR1) and SAAADI (CDR2) are obtained from the germline V gene. The receptor comes from a woman aged 35 to 75 with stage I lung adenocarcinoma. The sequences come from lung tumor tissue, collected before any cancer treatment. The sequence links TRBV10-2 to TRBJ1-1, with an unclear D gene assignment. The base sequence is TGCGCCAGCAGTGACCGGGTCTCCCCCACTGAAGCTTTCTTT. It specifies CASSDRVSPTEAFF.